The 27 T cell receptor beta chains listed next were all sequenced from one sample in a study of early T cells in non-severe SARS-CoV-2 infection (dated by TCRdb to 2020 to 2022). Receptor libraries were prepared by 5' RACE. Sequencing was carried out with a NextSeq 500. Starting from the raw public reads, TCRdb applied fastp trimming at Q25, assembled clones with MiXCR and retained in-frame beta chains. Every distinct CDR3 protein forms one entry, paired with its most common genes and DNA. This sample is represented by roughly 52,000 distinct CDR3 sequences; about 8.2% of them were singletons. The ten most abundant clones make up 9.4% of the sample. The sequenced sample consisted of whole blood. These receptors were taken from an adult who was a healthcare worker with PCR-confirmed SARS-CoV-2 infection or an uninfected control (not recorded which).

This clonotype was observed a handful of times. The chain couples TRBV20-1 to TRBJ1-1; D may be TRBD1 (5 bases). The CDR3 has 13 amino acids. Germline V CDR1 and CDR2: DFQATT, SNEGSKA (reference sequence). V lost 5 bases and J 1 base, leaving 11 bases between the germline ends. CDR3 loop: CSAFEQENTEAFF. The CDR3 nucleotides are TGCAGTGCTTTTGAACAGGAGAACACTGAAGCTTTCTTT.

This clonotype was seen at least ten times. J is TRBJ2-1 and V is TRBV20-1; weak D call: TRBD1 (6 bases). CDR1 DFQATT and CDR2 SNEGSKA come from the germline V gene (reference sequence). Trimming left V 3 bases short and J 0 bases short, with 18 bases between. The CDR3 has 17 amino acids. For the CDR3, the DNA is TGCAGTGCTAGGGACCCCGGGACAAAAAGCTCCTACAATGAGCAGTTCTTC. Amino acids: CSARDPGTKSSYNEQFF.

This clonotype was recorded at least ten times. V usage is TRBV5-6 and J usage is TRBJ2-2; TRBD2 agrees at 9 bases. The junction had 6 bases not matched to a gene; V was cut back by 4 bases and J by 5 bases. Germline CDR1 and CDR2: SGHDT and YYEEEE. This CDR3 is built from 15 residues. The CDR3 DNA reads TGTGCCAGCAGCCCGGGGCTAGCGGGAACCGGGGAGCTGTTTTTT. Its protein product is CASSPGLAGTGELFF.

This clonotype was found a few times. The chain is built from TRBV27 and TRBJ2-7; a possible D gene is TRBD2 (6 bases). Trimming stripped 7 bases from V and 12 bases from J, with 16 bases between. This CDR3 has 11 amino acids. In germline, CDR1 is MNHEY, CDR2 SMNVEV (reference sequence). In DNA, the CDR3 is TGTGCCAGCACCTCCTGGGGGGTGGGGTACTTC. This translates into CASTSWGVGYF.

This chain links TRBV27 with TRBJ2-5; D is perhaps TRBD1 or TRBD2 (5 bases each). CDR1 MNHEY and CDR2 SMNVEV come from the germline V gene (reference sequence). This CDR3 contains 14 residues. Trimming pared 1 base from V and 5 bases from J, leaving 11 bases between. This CDR3 is CASSLYGDAETQYF. In nucleotides, the CDR3 is TGTGCCAGCAGTTTATATGGGGACGCGGAGACCCAGTACTTC.

This chain links TRBV7-6 with TRBJ2-7; 9 positions match TRBD1. CDR1 is SGHVS, CDR2 FNYEAQ, per germline. The CDR3 length is 13 residues. V trimming: 5 bases; J trimming: 5 bases; junction bases outside the gene matches: 4. CDR3 residues: CASSPTGGHEQYF. In DNA, the CDR3 is TGTGCCAGCAGCCCAACAGGGGGCCACGAGCAGTACTTC.

CDR3 sequence reads: CATLLSTFNEQFF. The DNA for the CDR3 is TGTGCCACCCTCCTCAGCACCTTCAATGAGCAGTTCTTC. This rearrangement joins TRBV6-2 or TRBV6-3 to TRBJ2-1; D uncertain. The CDR3 is made up of 13 amino acids. V shed 10 bases and J shed 6 bases, with 16 bases lying between them. Germline V gives CDR1 MNHEY, CDR2 SVGEGT.

The V and J genes are TRBV6-2 or TRBV6-3 and TRBJ2-1; 9 nucleotides match TRBD1. V gave up 6 bases and J gave up 7 bases; unmatched junction bases: 13. Germline V gives CDR1 MNHEY, CDR2 SVGEGT. CDR3 length equals 16 residues. The DNA for the CDR3 is TGTGCCAGCAGCCCACACAGGGGGCTAGTTATTAATGAGCAGTTCTTC. Translated: CASSPHRGLVINEQFF.

The V and J genes are TRBV15 and TRBJ2-7; no definite D call. The CDR3 is 14 residues long. Germline CDR1 reads LNHNV; CDR2 reads YYDKDF (reference sequence). V gave up 0 bases and J gave up 3 bases, with 9 bases separating them. This CDR3 reads CATSRDVGDYEQYF. The CDR3 region has the DNA TGTGCCACCAGCAGAGACGTCGGAGACTACGAGCAGTACTTC.

The CDR3 DNA reads TGTGCCAGCAGCGACGACCAAAGTGGGCAGTATTTT. Its protein is CASSDDQSGQYF. The V gene is TRBV9, the J gene TRBJ2-3; D gene ambiguous. V lost 3 bases to trimming and J lost 11 bases, with 13 bases between them. This CDR3 region has 12 residues. Germline CDR1 and CDR2: SGDLS and YYNGEE.

The sample holds many counts of this clonotype. The chain recombines TRBV12-3 or TRBV12-4 with TRBJ1-1, with D tentatively TRBD1 (5 bases). CDR3 size: 13 residues. Trimming pared 3 bases from V and 7 bases from J, leaving 12 bases between. Here the CDR3 DNA reads TGTGCCAGCAGTTTCCAACTTGACAGTGAAGCTTTCTTT. Its translation: CASSFQLDSEAFF.

V is TRBV14 and J is TRBJ1-2; D uncertain. The CDR3 contains 14 residues. Germline values: CDR1 SGHDN, CDR2 FVKESK. Trimming took off 1 base at V and 1 base at J, with 7 bases between the two ends. The CDR3 is CASSQVGVNYGYTF. DNA of the CDR3: TGTGCCAGCAGCCAAGTCGGGGTTAACTATGGCTACACCTTC. The complete variable domain, with remaining parts taken from reference TRBV14 and TRBJ1-2, reads EAGVTQFPSHSVIEKGQTVTLRCDPISGHDNLYWYRRVMGKEIKFLLHFVKESKQDESGMPNNRFLAERTGGTYSTLKVQPAELEDSGVYFCASSQVGVNYGYTFGSGTRLTVV.

This clonotype was picked up many times. The chain is built from TRBV29-1 and TRBJ1-2; no clear D. With 2 bases removed from V and 4 bases from J, the gap between germline ends came to 8 bases. The CDR3 runs 12 residues. From germline, CDR1 is SQVTM and CDR2 ANQGSEA. Here the CDR3 DNA reads TGCAGCGTTGAAACGGAGGTCTATGGCTACACCTTC. Its translation is CSVETEVYGYTF.

In its sample, this clonotype was seen many times. The chain links TRBV14 to TRBJ2-1; a weak D match, TRBD1 (6 bases). V lost 5 bases, J lost 6 bases, and 17 bases lay in between. Germline loops: CDR1 SGHDN, CDR2 FVKESK. The length of the CDR3 is 15 residues. Here the CDR3 reads CASSKLQIGGNEQFF. The CDR3 DNA reads TGTGCCAGCAGCAAACTGCAAATAGGGGGCAATGAGCAGTTCTTC.

The chain combines TRBV30 with TRBJ1-2; the D gene is possibly TRBD1 (5 bases). Germline-derived CDR1 and CDR2 are GTSNPN and SVGIG (reference sequence). V was cut by 8 bases and J by 6 bases, with 19 bases left in between. This CDR3 is 13 amino acids long. CDR3 sequence (DNA): TGTGCCGGTGGGCGGGCAGGGCTGAATGGCTACACCTTC. Its translation: CAGGRAGLNGYTF. The full variable domain, its missing parts supplied by reference TRBV30 and TRBJ1-2, is SQTIHQWPATLVQPVGSPLSLECTVEGTSNPNLYWYRQAAGRGLQLLFYSVGIGQISSEVPQNLSASRPQDRQFILSSKKLLLSDSGFYLCAGGRAGLNGYTFGSGTRLTVV.

V is TRBV20-1 and J is TRBJ1-1; TRBD1 agrees at 9 bases. The length of the CDR3 is 14 residues. V dropped 1 base and J dropped 4; count of bases not matched to a gene: 4. The V gene's germline CDR1 is DFQATT and CDR2 SNEGSKA (reference sequence). CDR3 sequence reads: CSARGTGDSTEAFF. Written as DNA, the CDR3 is TGCAGTGCTAGAGGGACAGGGGATAGCACTGAAGCTTTCTTT.

This clonotype was observed a handful of times. The rearrangement links TRBV6-5 to TRBJ1-2, with TRBD1 as a possible D gene (5 bases). V was pared by 2 bases and J by 3 bases, with 10 bases between. The CDR3 spans 14 residues. Germline V gene lookup returns CDR1 MNHEY and CDR2 SVGAGI. For the CDR3, the DNA is TGTGCCAGCAGTTACAACCAGGGCGACTATGGCTACACCTTC. This codes for CASSYNQGDYGYTF.

This clonotype was seen more than once but under ten times. The genes are TRBV20-1 and TRBJ2-7, with 10 bases lining up with TRBD1. Losses at the gene ends were 2 bases for V and 1 base for J; bases not matched to a gene: 5. Germline loops: CDR1 DFQATT, CDR2 SNEGSKA (reference sequence). This CDR3 has 15 amino acids. CDR3 nucleotides: TGCAGTGCTAGAACCGGGACAGGGGTTTCCTACGAGCAGTACTTC. Its translation: CSARTGTGVSYEQYF.

Only a few counts were recorded for this clonotype. The rearrangement uses TRBV12-3 or TRBV12-4 and TRBJ2-7, with D perhaps assigned TRBD1 or TRBD2 (5 bases each). Trimming cost V 3 bases and J 7 bases, with 19 bases left between them. This CDR3 is 15 amino acids long. The CDR3 region is CASSFWPAREKEQYF. The CDR3 DNA sequence: TGTGCCAGCAGTTTTTGGCCGGCCAGGGAGAAAGAGCAGTACTTC.

This rearrangement joins TRBV18 to TRBJ2-1; TRBD2 agrees at 12 bases. Losses at the gene ends were 7 bases for V and 0 bases for J; bases not matched to a gene: 13. CDR3 length: 19 residues. Germline assignment: CDR1 KGHSH and CDR2 LQKENI. CDR3: CASYTRLAGGFSSYNEQFF. The CDR3 DNA follows: TGTGCCAGCTACACAAGGCTAGCGGGAGGGTTCAGCTCCTACAATGAGCAGTTCTTC.

This clonotype has a handful of counts. CDR3 in DNA: TGTGCCAGCAGTGACGGGGGAACAGATACGCAGTATTTT. This codes for CASSDGGTDTQYF. The genes are TRBV27 and TRBJ2-3; perhaps TRBD2 as D (6 bases). Germline V gives CDR1 MNHEY, CDR2 SMNVEV (reference sequence). Between the trimmed V and J ends, which lost 5 bases and 3 bases, there was a span of 9 bases. The CDR3 loop spans 13 amino acids.

This clonotype has only a few counts. This chain links TRBV27 with TRBJ2-1; TRBD2 aligns across 15 bases. There are 17 residues in the CDR3. V dropped 3 bases and J dropped 5; count of bases not matched to a gene: 5. From germline, CDR1 is MNHEY and CDR2 SMNVEV (reference sequence). This chain's CDR3 is CASSFSGLAGGDNEQFF. DNA of the CDR3: TGTGCCAGCAGTTTCTCCGGACTAGCGGGGGGGGACAATGAGCAGTTCTTC.

This clonotype was picked up many times. This chain joins TRBV21-1 and TRBJ2-2; no DNA check was done on the table's D call, TRBD1. TRBV21-1 is annotated as a pseudogene. The CDR3 has 15 amino acids. The CDR3 bases are TGTGCCAGCAGCAGGGACAGGGATAACACCGGGGAGCTGTTTTTT. Amino acids: CASSRDRDNTGELFF.

J is TRBJ1-4 and V is TRBV7-9; D is undetermined. CDR1 and CDR2 (germline): SEHNR, FQNEAQ (reference sequence). V shed 10 bases and J shed 2 bases, with 8 bases lying between them. The CDR3 extends over 12 amino acids. CDR3: CATGRTNEKLFF. CDR3 nucleotides: TGTGCCACCGGCCGGACTAATGAAAAACTGTTTTTT.

This clonotype occurred a few times. The V and J genes are TRBV10-3 and TRBJ2-7, with 10 bases fitting TRBD1. Per the germline V gene, CDR1 is ENHRY and CDR2 is SYGVKD. There are 16 residues in the CDR3. V shed 0 bases and J 1 base; nucleotides not matched to a gene: 3. The CDR3 DNA sequence: TGTGCCATCAGTGAGTCCGCGGGACAGGGGTCCTACGAGCAGTACTTC. This translates into CAISESAGQGSYEQYF.

This chain links TRBV20-1 with TRBJ1-1; perhaps TRBD1 as D (5 bases). CDR3 length: 13 amino acids. The germline V and J ends were trimmed by 5 bases and 11 bases, with 21 bases remaining between them. Germline values: CDR1 DFQATT, CDR2 SNEGSKA (reference sequence). The CDR3 here is CSAWDQPSRVAFF. Written as DNA, the CDR3 is TGCAGTGCTTGGGACCAACCCTCGCGCGTGGCTTTCTTT.

This clonotype was observed many times. V and J are TRBV7-8 and TRBJ2-3, with TRBD2 as a possible D gene (6 bases). The CDR3 contains 14 residues. Germline-derived CDR1 and CDR2 are SGHVS and FQNEAQ. V lost 3 bases to trimming and J lost 5 bases, with 12 bases between them. In DNA form, the CDR3 reads TGTGCCAGCAGCTTCCGGGAGTGGGGAGATACGCAGTATTTT. Translation: CASSFREWGDTQYF.